This TCR beta chain was identified during a study of CD8+ T cells in alopecia areata. Indicated treatment: oral pan-JAK inhibitor, 5-10 mg twice daily. RNA was extracted and reverse transcribed into cDNA as the sequencing template. The data were produced by immunoSEQ multiplex PCR, yet TCRdb's version contains in-frame clones alone and is incomplete. The sample yields over 100,000 clones, about 60% seen once. The CDR3 runs to 15 residues. After removal of 0 bases from V and 3 bases from J, the junction contained 3 bases not matched to a gene. The germline CDR1 and CDR2 sequences are SGDLS and YYNGEE. The sequencing used CD8+ T cells sorted from blood, collected at week 24, from a patient treated with tofacitinib. This chain uses TRBV9 with TRBJ1-5, with 7 nucleotides matching TRBD1. The TCR comes from a human donor with alopecia areata. The CDR3 bases are TGTGCCAGCAGCGTAGAGGGGGCCCCCAATCAGCCCCAGCATTTT. This translates into CASSVEGAPNQPQHF.